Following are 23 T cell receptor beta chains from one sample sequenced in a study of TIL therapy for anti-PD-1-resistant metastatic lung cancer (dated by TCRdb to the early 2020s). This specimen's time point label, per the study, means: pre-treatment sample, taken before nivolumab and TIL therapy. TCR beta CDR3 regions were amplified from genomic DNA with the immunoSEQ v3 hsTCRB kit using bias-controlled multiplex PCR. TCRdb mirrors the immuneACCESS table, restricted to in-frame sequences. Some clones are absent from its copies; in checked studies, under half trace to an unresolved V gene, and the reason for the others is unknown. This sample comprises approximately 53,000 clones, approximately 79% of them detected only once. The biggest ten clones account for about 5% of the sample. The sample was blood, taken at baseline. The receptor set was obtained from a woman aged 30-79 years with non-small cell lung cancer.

DNA of the CDR3: TGTGCCATCAGCAGCGGGAGGGCCCGGAATGAGCAGTTCTTC. This translates into CAISSGRARNEQFF. The chain carries TRBV10-3 and TRBJ2-1, with TRBD2 matching 10 bases. CDR1 is ENHRY, CDR2 SYGVKD, per germline. Trimming cost V 6 bases and J 7 bases; bases outside gene matches: 6. The CDR3 consists of 14 residues.

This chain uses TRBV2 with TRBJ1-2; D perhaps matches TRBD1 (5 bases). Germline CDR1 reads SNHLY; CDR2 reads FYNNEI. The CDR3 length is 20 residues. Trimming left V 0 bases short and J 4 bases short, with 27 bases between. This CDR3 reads CASSEAGPTTSSASIYGYTF. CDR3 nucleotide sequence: TGTGCCAGCAGTGAAGCGGGGCCGACCACCAGTTCAGCCTCTATCTATGGCTACACCTTC.

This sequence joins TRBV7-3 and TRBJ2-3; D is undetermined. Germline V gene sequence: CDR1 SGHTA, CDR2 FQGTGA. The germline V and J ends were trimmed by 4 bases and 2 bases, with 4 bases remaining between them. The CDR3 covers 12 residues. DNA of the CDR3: TGTGCCAGCAGCTCTTACACAGATACGCAGTATTTT. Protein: CASSSYTDTQYF.

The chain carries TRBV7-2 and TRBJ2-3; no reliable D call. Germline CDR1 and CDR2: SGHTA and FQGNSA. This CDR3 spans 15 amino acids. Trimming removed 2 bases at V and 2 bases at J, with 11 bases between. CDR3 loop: CASSLMSENTDTQYF. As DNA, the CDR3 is TGTGCCAGCAGCTTAATGTCAGAGAACACAGATACGCAGTATTTT.

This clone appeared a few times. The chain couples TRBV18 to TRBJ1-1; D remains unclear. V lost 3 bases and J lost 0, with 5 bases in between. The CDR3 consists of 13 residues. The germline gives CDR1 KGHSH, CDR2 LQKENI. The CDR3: CASSPPMNTEAFF. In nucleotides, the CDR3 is TGTGCCAGCTCACCCCCCATGAACACTGAAGCTTTCTTT.

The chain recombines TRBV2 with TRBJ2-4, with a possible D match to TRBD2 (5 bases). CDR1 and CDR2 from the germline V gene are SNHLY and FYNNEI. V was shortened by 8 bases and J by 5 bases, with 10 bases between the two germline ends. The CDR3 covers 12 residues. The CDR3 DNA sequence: TGTGCCAGCCGGGAACGGCAAAACATTCAGTACTTC. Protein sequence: CASRERQNIQYF.

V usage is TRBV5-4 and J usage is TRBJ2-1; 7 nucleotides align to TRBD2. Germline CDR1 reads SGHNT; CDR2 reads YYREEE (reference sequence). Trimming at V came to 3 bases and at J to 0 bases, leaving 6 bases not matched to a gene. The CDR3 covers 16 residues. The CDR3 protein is CASSSSGRVSYNEQFF. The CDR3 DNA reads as TGTGCCAGCAGCTCAAGTGGGAGGGTCTCCTACAATGAGCAGTTCTTC. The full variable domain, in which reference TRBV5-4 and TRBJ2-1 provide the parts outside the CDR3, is ETGVTQSPTHLIKTRGQQVTLRCSSQSGHNTVSWYQQALGQGPQFIFQYYREEENGRGNFPPRFSGLQFPNYSSELNVNALELDDSALYLCASSSSGRVSYNEQFFGPGTRLTVL.

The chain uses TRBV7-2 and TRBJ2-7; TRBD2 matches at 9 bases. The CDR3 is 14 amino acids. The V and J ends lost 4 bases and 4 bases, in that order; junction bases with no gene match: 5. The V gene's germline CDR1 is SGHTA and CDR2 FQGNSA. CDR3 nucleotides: TGTGCCAGCAGCTCCCCGAGCGGGAGGTACGAGCAGTACTTC. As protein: CASSSPSGRYEQYF. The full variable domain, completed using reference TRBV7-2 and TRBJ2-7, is GAGVSQSPSNKVTEKGKDVELRCDPISGHTALYWYRQSLGQGLEFLIYFQGNSAPDKSGLPSDRFSAERTGGSVSTLTIQRTQQEDSAVYLCASSSPSGRYEQYFGPGTRLTVT.

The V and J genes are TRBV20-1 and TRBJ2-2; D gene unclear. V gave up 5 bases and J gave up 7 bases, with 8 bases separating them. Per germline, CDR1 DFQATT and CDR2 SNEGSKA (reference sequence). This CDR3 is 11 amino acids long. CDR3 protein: CSAYRLGELFF. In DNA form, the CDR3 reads TGCAGTGCTTATCGCCTCGGGGAGCTGTTTTTT.

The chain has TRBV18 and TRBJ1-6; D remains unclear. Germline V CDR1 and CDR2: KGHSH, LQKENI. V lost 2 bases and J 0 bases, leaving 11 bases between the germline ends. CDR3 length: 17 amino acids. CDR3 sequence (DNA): TGTGCCAGCTCACCAGGCCTGGCGAGCTCCTATAATTCACCCCTCCACTTT. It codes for CASSPGLASSYNSPLHF. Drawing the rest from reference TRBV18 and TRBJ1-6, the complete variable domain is NAGVMQNPRHLVRRRGQEARLRCSPMKGHSHVYWYRQLPEEGLKFMVYLQKENIIDESGMPKERFSAEFPKEGPSILRIQQVVRGDSAAYFCASSPGLASSYNSPLHFGNGTRLTVT.

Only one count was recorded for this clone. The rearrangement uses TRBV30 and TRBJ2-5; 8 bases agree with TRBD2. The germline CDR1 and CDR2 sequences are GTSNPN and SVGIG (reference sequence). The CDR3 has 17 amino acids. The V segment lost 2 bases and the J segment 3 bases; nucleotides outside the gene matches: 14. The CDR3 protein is CAWSPLRGGPGEETQYF. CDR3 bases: TGTGCCTGGAGTCCCCTTCGGGGGGGCCCGGGGGAAGAGACCCAGTACTTC.

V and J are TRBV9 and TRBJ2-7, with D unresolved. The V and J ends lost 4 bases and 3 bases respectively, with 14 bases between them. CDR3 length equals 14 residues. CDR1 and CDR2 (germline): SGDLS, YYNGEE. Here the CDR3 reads CASSPLLGNYEQYF. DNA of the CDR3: TGTGCCAGCAGCCCTCTCTTGGGCAACTACGAGCAGTACTTC. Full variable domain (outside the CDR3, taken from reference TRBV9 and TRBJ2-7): DSGVTQTPKHLITATGQRVTLRCSPRSGDLSVYWYQQSLDQGLQFLIQYYNGEERAKGNILERFSAQQFPDLHSELNLSSLELGDSALYFCASSPLLGNYEQYFGPGTRLTVT.

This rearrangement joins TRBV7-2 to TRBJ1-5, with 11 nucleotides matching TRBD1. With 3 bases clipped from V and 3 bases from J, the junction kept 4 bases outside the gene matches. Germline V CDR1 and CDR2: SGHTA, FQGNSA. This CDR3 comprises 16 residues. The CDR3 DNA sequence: TGTGCCAGCAGCTTCCGGGACAGGGGGGACAATCAGCCCCAGCATTTT. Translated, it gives CASSFRDRGDNQPQHF.

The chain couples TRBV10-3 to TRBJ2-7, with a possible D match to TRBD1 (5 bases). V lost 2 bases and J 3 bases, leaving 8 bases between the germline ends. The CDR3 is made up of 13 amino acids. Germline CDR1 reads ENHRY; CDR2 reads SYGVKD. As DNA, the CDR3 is TGTGCCATCAGTGAGGATAGGGGCTACGAGCAGTACTTC. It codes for CAISEDRGYEQYF.

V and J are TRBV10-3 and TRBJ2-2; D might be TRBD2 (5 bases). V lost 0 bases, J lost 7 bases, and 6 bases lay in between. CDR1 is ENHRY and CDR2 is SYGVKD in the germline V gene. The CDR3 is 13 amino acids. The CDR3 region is CAISESEVGELFF. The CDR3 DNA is TGTGCCATCAGTGAGTCGGAGGTCGGGGAGCTGTTTTTT.

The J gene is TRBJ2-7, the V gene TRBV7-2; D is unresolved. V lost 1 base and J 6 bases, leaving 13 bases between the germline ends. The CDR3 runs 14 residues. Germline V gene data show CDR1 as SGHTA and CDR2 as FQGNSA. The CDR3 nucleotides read TGTGCCAGCAGCTTAGGGCGCCAGTCCGGCGAGCAGTACTTC. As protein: CASSLGRQSGEQYF. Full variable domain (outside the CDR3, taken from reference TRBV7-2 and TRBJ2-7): GAGVSQSPSNKVTEKGKDVELRCDPISGHTALYWYRQSLGQGLEFLIYFQGNSAPDKSGLPSDRFSAERTGGSVSTLTIQRTQQEDSAVYLCASSLGRQSGEQYFGPGTRLTVT.

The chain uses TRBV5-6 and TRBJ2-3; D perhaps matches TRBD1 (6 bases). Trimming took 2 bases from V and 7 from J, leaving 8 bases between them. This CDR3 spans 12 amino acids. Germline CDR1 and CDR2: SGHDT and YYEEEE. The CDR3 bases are TGTGCCAGCAGCTTCACAGGGAATACGCAGTATTTT. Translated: CASSFTGNTQYF.

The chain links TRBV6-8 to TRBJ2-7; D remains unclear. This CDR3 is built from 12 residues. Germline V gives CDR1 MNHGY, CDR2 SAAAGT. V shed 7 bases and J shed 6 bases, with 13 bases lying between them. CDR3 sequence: CASIHARREQYF. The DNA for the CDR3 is TGTGCCAGCATCCACGCTCGACGCGAGCAGTACTTC.

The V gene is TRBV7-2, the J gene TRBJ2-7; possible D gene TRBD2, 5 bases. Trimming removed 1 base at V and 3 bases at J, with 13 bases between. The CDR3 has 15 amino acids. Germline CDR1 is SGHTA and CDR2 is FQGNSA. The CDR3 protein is CASSLDGSGVYEQYF. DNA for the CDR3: TGTGCCAGCAGCTTAGATGGTTCCGGGGTCTACGAGCAGTACTTC.

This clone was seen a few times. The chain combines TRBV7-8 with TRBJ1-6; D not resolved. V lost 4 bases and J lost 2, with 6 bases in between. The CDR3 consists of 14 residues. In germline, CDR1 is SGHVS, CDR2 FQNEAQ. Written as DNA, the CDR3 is TGTGCCAGCAGCTGGACGGCCTATAATTCACCCCTCCACTTT. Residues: CASSWTAYNSPLHF. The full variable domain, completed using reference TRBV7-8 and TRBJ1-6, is GAGVSQSPRYKVAKRGQDVALRCDPISGHVSLFWYQQALGQGPEFLTYFQNEAQLDKSGLPSDRFFAERPEGSVSTLKIQRTQQEDSAVYLCASSWTAYNSPLHFGNGTRLTVT.

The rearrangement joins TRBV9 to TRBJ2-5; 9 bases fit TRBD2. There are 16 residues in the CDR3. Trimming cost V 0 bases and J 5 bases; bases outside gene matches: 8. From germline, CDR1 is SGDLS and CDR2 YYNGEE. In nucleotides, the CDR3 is TGTGCCAGCAGCGTAGGTGGCGGGGGGGCCGTTGAGACCCAGTACTTC. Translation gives CASSVGGGGAVETQYF.

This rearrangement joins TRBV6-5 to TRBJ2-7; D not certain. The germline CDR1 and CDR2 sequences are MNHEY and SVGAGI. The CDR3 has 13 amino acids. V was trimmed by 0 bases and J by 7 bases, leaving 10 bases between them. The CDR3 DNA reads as TGTGCCAGCAGTTACTCTCTCTACTCGGAGCAGTACTTC. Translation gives CASSYSLYSEQYF.

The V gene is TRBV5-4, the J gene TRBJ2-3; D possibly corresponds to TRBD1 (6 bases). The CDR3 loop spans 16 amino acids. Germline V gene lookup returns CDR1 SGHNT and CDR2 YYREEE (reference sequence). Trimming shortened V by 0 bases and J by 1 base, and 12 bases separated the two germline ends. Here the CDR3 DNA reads TGTGCCAGCAGCTTGGGCAGGGGACGGGGCACAGATACGCAGTATTTT. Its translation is CASSLGRGRGTDTQYF.